One and the same sample provided the 24 T cell receptor beta chains below, sequenced in a study of shared clonotypes between healthy human individuals (dated by TCRdb to about 2020). CD8 naive samples were obtained by positive selection for CCR7 among CD45RO-negative cells, yielding a CD45RA+CCR7+ population from which TemRA cells were excluded. The protocol used for the library was the immunoSEQ multiplex PCR assay. What TCRdb holds here is the immuneACCESS table cut down to in-frame rearrangements. Part of the clones is not present; checked against another copy, under half of the missing clones reflect an unresolved V gene, and the others are unexplained. A total of roughly 570,000 clones appear in this sample, roughly 98% of them only once. 0.3% of the sample goes to the ten largest clones. Sequenced: naive CD8+ T cells sorted from blood. Reading the label with the study, this specimen's cell subset or site is: CD45RA+CCR7+. Receptors originate from a man aged 30-40 years in good health.

This clone was counted once. The chain joins TRBV7-9 to TRBJ1-4; TRBD1 matches at 9 bases. The CDR3 length is 19 residues. Per the germline V gene, CDR1 is SEHNR and CDR2 is FQNEAQ (reference sequence). The V and J ends lost 4 bases and 4 bases, in that order; junction bases with no gene match: 16. DNA for the CDR3: TGTGCCAGCAGCTCCACGAGGGACAGGGACGGGCGGGATAATGAAAAACTGTTTTTT. Its protein is CASSSTRDRDGRDNEKLFF.

The chain carries TRBV7-9 and TRBJ2-5, with no clear D. The CDR3 contains 14 residues. The V end was cut by 1 base, the J end by 2 bases, with 8 bases between. Germline V gives CDR1 SEHNR, CDR2 FQNEAQ (reference sequence). CDR3 residues: CASSLEGAQETQYF. The DNA for the CDR3 is TGTGCCAGCAGCTTAGAAGGAGCTCAAGAGACCCAGTACTTC.

The rearrangement joins TRBV6-1 to TRBJ2-1; 9 nucleotides agree with TRBD2. The CDR3 is made up of 20 amino acids. In germline, CDR1 is MNHNS, CDR2 SASEGT. The ends lost 3 bases at V and 4 bases at J; junction bases unmatched: 19. CDR3 in amino acids: CASSERQRGTSRPVYNEQFF. Here the CDR3 DNA reads TGTGCCAGCAGTGAGAGGCAGAGGGGGACTAGCCGACCGGTATACAATGAGCAGTTCTTC.

V and J are TRBV5-1 and TRBJ2-5, with TRBD2 identical over 12 bases. V was pared by 1 base and J by 2 bases, with 6 bases of the junction left unmatched. The CDR3 is 17 amino acids. Germline assignment: CDR1 SGHRS and CDR2 YFSETQ. The CDR3 DNA is TGCGCCAGCAGCTTGCCTAGCGGGAGGGCCCCTCAAGAGACCCAGTACTTC. Translated: CASSLPSGRAPQETQYF. Looking up the rest from reference TRBV5-1 and TRBJ2-5 gives the full variable domain: KAGVTQTPRYLIKTRGQQVTLSCSPISGHRSVSWYQQTPGQGLQFLFEYFSETQRNKGNFPGRFSGRQFSNSRSEMNVSTLELGDSALYLCASSLPSGRAPQETQYFGPGTRLLVL.

Comments on this clone: Additional DNA sequences in this sample encode the identical CDR3. The gene calls are TRBV18 and TRBJ2-1; 8 bases are a match to TRBD2. J was trimmed by 4 bases and V by 2 bases; bases with no gene match: 4. The CDR3 consists of 15 residues. CDR1 is KGHSH, CDR2 LQKENI, per germline. The CDR3 sequence: CASSPTGGAYNEQFF. DNA of the CDR3: TGTGCCAGCTCACCAACGGGAGGGGCTTACAATGAGCAGTTCTTC. Complete variable domain (other parts from reference TRBV18 and TRBJ2-1): NAGVMQNPRHLVRRRGQEARLRCSPMKGHSHVYWYRQLPEEGLKFMVYLQKENIIDESGMPKERFSAEFPKEGPSILRIQQVVRGDSAAYFCASSPTGGAYNEQFFGPGTRLTVL.

This chain connects TRBV18 to TRBJ2-7, with 9 positions matching TRBD1. The CDR3 sequence is 15 residues long. J gave up 4 bases and V 0 bases, and 4 bases lay outside the gene matches. Looked up from germline, CDR1 is KGHSH and CDR2 is LQKENI. For the CDR3, the DNA is TGTGCCAGCTCACCACCATGGGACAGGGATTACGAGCAGTACTTC. Translating gives CASSPPWDRDYEQYF.

This sequence joins TRBV19 and TRBJ2-1; D remains unclear. Germline lookup yields CDR1 LNHDA and CDR2 SQIVND (reference sequence). Trimming took 3 bases from V and 0 from J, leaving 3 bases between them. This CDR3 spans 13 amino acids. The CDR3 nucleotides are TGTGCCAGTAGTATTTCCTCCTACAATGAGCAGTTCTTC. Encoded protein: CASSISSYNEQFF.

The chain couples TRBV4-3 to TRBJ1-1, with a possible D match to TRBD1 (6 bases). Germline CDR1 and CDR2: LGHNA and YSLEER. The CDR3 covers 16 residues. The V gene lost 0 bases and the J gene lost 1 base, with 12 bases spanning the gap. CDR3 sequence (DNA): TGCGCCAGCAGCCAAGATGGAGGACAGTGGAACACTGAAGCTTTCTTT. Protein sequence: CASSQDGGQWNTEAFF.

This CDR3 reads CASSFSPDRPYEQYF. Here the CDR3 DNA reads TGTGCCAGCAGTTTCTCCCCGGACAGGCCCTACGAGCAGTACTTC. This chain connects TRBV6-5 to TRBJ2-7, with TRBD1 matching 7 bases. The V gene's germline CDR1 is MNHEY and CDR2 SVGAGI. This CDR3 region has 15 residues. Trimming removed 4 bases from V and 2 bases from J; junction bases left unmatched: 8.

The rearrangement joins TRBV7-9 to TRBJ1-1; D call uncertain. V was shortened by 4 bases and J by 1 base, with 10 bases between the two germline ends. The CDR3 is made up of 14 amino acids. CDR1 and CDR2 from the germline V gene are SEHNR and FQNEAQ (reference sequence). DNA for the CDR3: TGTGCCAGCAGCTGGTTCGCAGGGAACACTGAAGCTTTCTTT. This encodes CASSWFAGNTEAFF.

V gene TRBV6-1 combines with J gene TRBJ1-2; D is ambiguous. This CDR3 region has 16 residues. With 4 bases removed from V and 2 bases from J, the gap between germline ends came to 17 bases. Germline CDR1 reads MNHNS; CDR2 reads SASEGT. This chain's CDR3 is CASSADSGPLNYGYTF. CDR3 nucleotide sequence: TGTGCCAGCAGTGCCGACTCCGGGCCGCTAAACTATGGCTACACCTTC.

This clone has just one count. The gene calls are TRBV9 and TRBJ2-3, with 8 bases lining up with TRBD2. The CDR3 loop spans 16 amino acids. Germline V lookup: CDR1 SGDLS, CDR2 YYNGEE. With 3 bases clipped from V and 3 bases from J, the junction kept 9 bases outside the gene matches. The CDR3: CASSADSGTLTDTQYF. The CDR3 coding sequence is TGTGCCAGCAGCGCCGATAGCGGGACTTTGACAGATACGCAGTATTTT.

The J gene is TRBJ2-1, the V gene TRBV29-1; 9 bases map to TRBD1. CDR1 SQVTM and CDR2 ANQGSEA come from the germline V gene. The CDR3 loop spans 14 amino acids. Trimming removed 8 bases from V and 7 bases from J; junction bases left unmatched: 12. The CDR3: CSHTPGTGLNEQFF. The DNA for the CDR3 is TGCAGCCATACCCCCGGGACAGGGCTAAATGAGCAGTTCTTC.

The chain has TRBV5-1 and TRBJ2-1, with D perhaps matching TRBD2 (6 bases). Trimming stripped 6 bases from V and 3 bases from J, with 19 bases between. Germline V CDR1 and CDR2: SGHRS, YFSETQ. There are 16 residues in the CDR3. This chain's CDR3 is CASTPSPGVGYNEQFF. DNA for the CDR3: TGCGCCAGCACCCCTTCTCCGGGAGTGGGCTACAATGAGCAGTTCTTC.

V usage is TRBV13 and J usage is TRBJ2-1; TRBD1 matches 7 bases. Unmatched junction bases numbered 6, after V lost 7 bases and J lost 0 bases. Germline lookup yields CDR1 PRHDT and CDR2 FYEKMQ (reference sequence). This CDR3 is 15 amino acids long. CDR3 in amino acids: CASNPGGGSYNEQFF. CDR3 DNA: TGTGCCAGCAACCCAGGGGGTGGCTCCTACAATGAGCAGTTCTTC.

The table lists this clone with a count of one. The V call is TRBV13, the J call TRBJ2-1; D may be TRBD1 (5 bases). Trimming removed 5 bases at V and 4 bases at J, with 6 bases between. The CDR3 contains 12 residues. Germline values: CDR1 PRHDT, CDR2 FYEKMQ (reference sequence). CDR3 sequence: CASSRQYNEQFF. In DNA, the CDR3 is TGTGCCAGCAGCCGACAGTACAATGAGCAGTTCTTC.

The chain couples TRBV6-5 to TRBJ2-2; either TRBD1 or TRBD2 may fit D (5 bases each). Germline CDR1 reads MNHEY; CDR2 reads SVGAGI. V lost 3 bases, J lost 7 bases, and 15 bases lay in between. This CDR3 is built from 15 residues. CDR3 in amino acids: CASSYQRGDGGELFF. CDR3 in DNA: TGTGCCAGCAGTTATCAGAGGGGCGATGGCGGGGAGCTGTTTTTT.

The chain links TRBV27 to TRBJ1-4; tentative D call: TRBD1 (5 bases). The CDR3 runs to 14 residues. Trimming took off 5 bases at V and 8 bases at J, with 15 bases between the two ends. Looked up from germline, CDR1 is MNHEY and CDR2 is SMNVEV (reference sequence). CDR3 sequence: CASSKGVGREKLFF. The CDR3 DNA reads TGTGCCAGCAGTAAAGGGGTTGGTCGAGAAAAACTGTTTTTT.

The chain carries TRBV2 and TRBJ2-3; D is undetermined. Germline lookup yields CDR1 SNHLY and CDR2 FYNNEI. The CDR3 runs 17 residues. The CDR3 DNA reads as TGTGCTATACCTCGGGCAGCGCCAAAGGATCATTCAGATACGCAGTATTTT. Protein: CAIPRAAPKDHSDTQYF.

The chain combines TRBV27 with TRBJ1-2; D is perhaps TRBD1 (6 bases). Germline CDR1 MNHEY, CDR2 SMNVEV (reference sequence). The CDR3 spans 16 residues. Trimming stripped 7 bases from V and 2 bases from J, with 20 bases between. CDR3 residues: CASTKTRDTPNYGYTF. CDR3 bases: TGTGCCAGCACCAAAACCCGGGACACACCGAACTATGGCTACACCTTC.

The genes are TRBV10-3 and TRBJ2-7; 10 nucleotides agree with TRBD1. From germline, CDR1 is ENHRY and CDR2 SYGVKD. The length of the CDR3 is 16 residues. V lost 0 bases, J lost 2 bases, and 4 bases stayed unmatched. CDR3 sequence reads: CAISESMDRGAYEQYF. In nucleotides, the CDR3 is TGTGCCATCAGTGAGTCGATGGACAGGGGGGCCTACGAGCAGTACTTC.

The V call is TRBV29-1, the J call TRBJ2-1, with 10 bases matching TRBD1. J was trimmed by 2 bases and V by 0 bases; bases with no gene match: 7. The CDR3 length is 17 residues. Germline V gene lookup returns CDR1 SQVTM and CDR2 ANQGSEA. CDR3 in amino acids: CSVEDQTGGLTYNEQFF. The CDR3 bases are TGCAGCGTTGAAGACCAGACAGGGGGCTTGACCTACAATGAGCAGTTCTTC.

The chain has TRBV29-1 and TRBJ1-1; D is possibly TRBD1 (5 bases). This CDR3 region has 13 residues. Germline V lookup: CDR1 SQVTM, CDR2 ANQGSEA. V was trimmed by 5 bases and J by 7 bases, leaving 17 bases between them. For the CDR3, the DNA is TGCAGCGTTTTGCGTAGGGGCGCGATTGAAGCTTTCTTT. This codes for CSVLRRGAIEAFF.

The chain employs TRBV4-1 and TRBJ2-3, with D tentatively TRBD2 (5 bases). Germline CDR1 is MGHRA and CDR2 is YSYEKL. The ends were cut back, 3 bases at V and 4 bases at J, with 8 bases in the middle. The CDR3 loop spans 13 amino acids. CDR3 sequence (DNA): TGCGCCAGCAGCCAGCGGGCGCCAGATACGCAGTATTTT. Amino acids: CASSQRAPDTQYF.